The TCR beta chain under discussion was sequenced for a study of naive and memory T cell subsets. This clonotype has more than one count but fewer than ten. Germline-derived CDR1 and CDR2 are GTSNPN and SVGIG (reference sequence). The V end was cut by 0 bases, the J end by 5 bases, with 10 bases between. This CDR3 contains 13 residues. The beta constant-region primer was an equimolar mix of two oligonucleotides covering TRBC1 and TRBC2. One entry per CDR3 protein results from TCRdb running MiXCR on the UMI-ligation and nested PCR reads. The sample carries 81,000 or so distinct CDR3 sequences, 7% recorded once.

The sequencing input was central memory CD4+ T cells from blood. The chain has TRBV30 and TRBJ2-5; TRBD2 is a possible D gene (6 bases). The source of this sequence is a human donor in good health. For the CDR3, the DNA is TGTGCCTGGAGTGTAAGGCGGGGTGAGACCCAGTACTTC. This encodes CAWSVRRGETQYF.